The 27 T cell receptor beta chains below were found in one sample sequenced in a study of CD8+ T cells in alopecia areata. Specified treatment: oral pan-JAK inhibitor, 5-10 mg twice daily. The sequencing template was cDNA reverse transcribed from extracted RNA. Sequenced by immunoSEQ multiplex PCR; TCRdb stores in-frame clones only, minus some. The data contain about 76,000 clones, around 65% of them seen just once; the ten biggest clones take up about 25%. This specimen consisted of CD8+ T cells sorted from blood, obtained at week 24, from a patient treated with tofacitinib. The origin of the receptors is a human donor with alopecia areata.

The rearrangement joins TRBV27 to TRBJ2-1, with D tentatively TRBD1 (5 bases). Germline V gene lookup returns CDR1 MNHEY and CDR2 SMNVEV (reference sequence). CDR3 length: 13 residues. The V gene lost 5 bases and the J gene lost 4 bases, with 9 bases spanning the gap. The CDR3 DNA sequence: TGTGCCAGCAGTGGGCAGGGTTACAATGAGCAGTTCTTC. Its translation: CASSGQGYNEQFF.

V and J are TRBV5-1 and TRBJ1-1, with D unresolved. V was pared by 0 bases and J by 3 bases, with 12 bases between. Per the germline V gene, CDR1 is SGHRS and CDR2 is YFSETQ. This CDR3 has 15 residues. The CDR3: CASSLEAGIDTEAFF. CDR3 DNA: TGCGCCAGCAGCTTGGAGGCGGGTATAGACACTGAAGCTTTCTTT.

V usage is TRBV2 and J usage is TRBJ2-7, with 12 nucleotides matching TRBD2. CDR3 length: 15 amino acids. J gave up 7 bases and V 3 bases, and 7 bases lay outside the gene matches. Germline CDR1 SNHLY, CDR2 FYNNEI. The CDR3 DNA sequence: TGTGCCAGCAGTGAGTCTAGCGGGAGGGCGGGGGAGCAGTACTTC. This codes for CASSESSGRAGEQYF.

The DNA of the CDR3 is TGTGCCAGCAGCGACGCAGGCGAGTTTGGAGAGACCCAGTACTTC. This translates into CASSDAGEFGETQYF. The chain links TRBV9 to TRBJ2-5, with unresolved D. V dropped 3 bases and J dropped 4 bases, with 16 bases sitting between them. The CDR3 length is 15 residues. Germline V CDR1 and CDR2: SGDLS, YYNGEE.

The V gene is TRBV5-1, the J gene TRBJ1-1, with a possible D match to TRBD1 (5 bases). This CDR3 has 15 amino acids. CDR1 is SGHRS, CDR2 YFSETQ, per germline. V was clipped by 0 bases and J by 4 bases, with 13 bases between them. The CDR3 sequence: CASSLEAGQFTEAFF. As DNA, the CDR3 is TGCGCCAGCAGCTTGGAAGCAGGGCAATTCACTGAAGCTTTCTTT.

The chain has TRBV29-1 and TRBJ2-3; possible D gene TRBD1, 5 bases. This CDR3 comprises 12 residues. V dropped 6 bases and J dropped 4 bases, with 11 bases sitting between them. From germline, CDR1 is SQVTM and CDR2 ANQGSEA. The CDR3 spells CSVPLGPDTQYF. Written as DNA, the CDR3 is TGCAGCGTCCCCTTGGGGCCAGATACGCAGTATTTT.

This clone was seen a few times. V usage is TRBV19 and J usage is TRBJ2-2; D not certain. There are 12 residues in the CDR3. CDR1 LNHDA and CDR2 SQIVND come from the germline V gene (reference sequence). Trimming stripped 4 bases from V and 5 bases from J, with 5 bases between. CDR3 protein: CASSTWTGELFF. The CDR3 DNA reads TGTGCCAGTAGTACTTGGACCGGGGAGCTGTTTTTT.

This chain uses TRBV7-9 with TRBJ1-1; tentatively, D is TRBD1 (5 bases). In germline, CDR1 is SEHNR, CDR2 FQNEAQ (reference sequence). V lost 3 bases and J lost 4, with 12 bases in between. The CDR3 loop spans 14 amino acids. CDR3 coding DNA: TGTGCCAGCAGCTTGGGGACGTTGCGCACTGAAGCTTTCTTT. Amino acid sequence: CASSLGTLRTEAFF.

J is TRBJ2-1 and V is TRBV7-3, with 8 bases that match TRBD2. The CDR3 is made up of 14 amino acids. Germline CDR1 and CDR2: SGHTA and FQGTGA. V lost 5 bases to trimming and J lost 8 bases; unmatched junction nucleotides: 8. CDR3 sequence reads: CASSLLAAGDEQFF. The DNA for the CDR3 is TGTGCCAGCAGCCTACTAGCGGCGGGGGATGAGCAGTTCTTC.

The chain links TRBV29-1 to TRBJ2-2, with TRBD2 identical over 8 bases. The J segment lost 4 bases and the V segment lost 6 bases, leaving 13 bases of the junction unmatched. Germline V gene sequence: CDR1 SQVTM, CDR2 ANQGSEA. The CDR3 totals 16 residues. CDR3 sequence reads: CSVPRPGGGSTGELFF. The CDR3 DNA sequence: TGCAGCGTCCCCAGGCCCGGGGGGGGTTCCACCGGGGAGCTGTTTTTT.

The chain carries TRBV29-1 and TRBJ1-1, with D perhaps matching TRBD1 (6 bases). Trimming took 7 bases from V and 6 from J, leaving 18 bases between them. Germline V gene lookup returns CDR1 SQVTM and CDR2 ANQGSEA. The CDR3 is 13 amino acids. The CDR3 reads CSANGGRAPEAFF. DNA of the CDR3: TGCAGCGCTAATGGGGGCAGGGCCCCTGAAGCTTTCTTT.

In regard to this clone: This same CDR3 is encoded by further DNA sequences in the sample. The V and J genes are TRBV4-1 and TRBJ2-7; D is unclear. The CDR3 runs 13 residues. Germline V gene lookup returns CDR1 MGHRA and CDR2 YSYEKL. Between the trimmed V and J ends, which lost 1 base and 3 bases, there was a span of 7 bases. CDR3 residues: CASSQGQYYEQYF. The CDR3 DNA follows: TGCGCCAGCAGCCAAGGTCAATACTACGAGCAGTACTTC.

This clone was seen ten or more times. The chain uses TRBV6-4 and TRBJ2-1; 11 positions agree with TRBD1. This CDR3 contains 15 residues. From germline, CDR1 is MRHNA and CDR2 SNTAGT. After removal of 4 bases from V and 3 bases from J, the junction contained 2 bases not matched to a gene. The CDR3 loop reads CASSAGTGGYNEQFF. DNA for the CDR3: TGTGCCAGCAGTGCCGGGACAGGGGGCTACAATGAGCAGTTCTTC.

The table lists this clone with a few counts. This chain connects TRBV10-3 to TRBJ2-7; 9 nucleotides line up with TRBD1. The CDR3 spans 15 residues. Germline CDR1 reads ENHRY; CDR2 reads SYGVKD. V was pared by 6 bases and J by 6 bases, with 12 bases of the junction left unmatched. CDR3 sequence (DNA): TGTGCCATCAGGGAAGCCGGGACAGGGAACGGCGAGCAGTACTTC. Amino acid sequence: CAIREAGTGNGEQYF.

Comment on this clone: The sample carries other DNA sequences with the same CDR3. The chain has TRBV27 and TRBJ2-1; no clear D. The CDR3 has 11 residues. Germline lookup yields CDR1 MNHEY and CDR2 SMNVEV (reference sequence). V was clipped by 5 bases and J by 4 bases, with 3 bases between them. CDR3 loop: CASSVYNEQFF. The CDR3 DNA reads TGTGCCAGCAGTGTATACAATGAGCAGTTCTTC.

The chain carries TRBV6-5 and TRBJ2-3; 10 bases are shared with TRBD2. Unmatched junction bases numbered 4, after V lost 6 bases and J lost 1 base. This CDR3 has 15 residues. CDR1 MNHEY and CDR2 SVGAGI come from the germline V gene. CDR3 residues: CASRNGLAGTDTQYF. Written as DNA, the CDR3 is TGTGCCAGCAGAAACGGACTAGCGGGCACAGATACGCAGTATTTT.

J is TRBJ1-2 and V is TRBV19; tentatively, D is TRBD1 (5 bases). Germline CDR1 and CDR2: LNHDA and SQIVND (reference sequence). The CDR3 is 13 amino acids. V was trimmed by 7 bases and J by 5 bases, leaving 14 bases between them. The CDR3 reads CASTSSGRYGYTF. In nucleotides, the CDR3 is TGTGCCAGTACCTCTTCAGGGAGATATGGCTACACCTTC.

The V and J genes are TRBV30 and TRBJ2-2; the D gene is possibly TRBD2 (6 bases). V dropped 3 bases and J dropped 2 bases, with 22 bases sitting between them. Germline loops: CDR1 GTSNPN, CDR2 SVGIG (reference sequence). This CDR3 is 18 amino acids long. CDR3 in amino acids: CAWSAPRWRGTNTGELFF. For the CDR3, the DNA is TGTGCCTGGAGCGCCCCAAGATGGAGGGGCACAAACACCGGGGAGCTGTTTTTT. Filled out from reference TRBV30 and TRBJ2-2, the complete variable domain reads SQTIHQWPATLVQPVGSPLSLECTVEGTSNPNLYWYRQAAGRGLQLLFYSVGIGQISSEVPQNLSASRPQDRQFILSSKKLLLSDSGFYLCAWSAPRWRGTNTGELFFGEGSRLTVL.

The chain combines TRBV29-1 with TRBJ2-5, with D perhaps given as TRBD1 or TRBD2 (5 bases each). The CDR3 is 14 amino acids. Germline assignment: CDR1 SQVTM and CDR2 ANQGSEA. The V and J ends lost 6 bases and 0 bases respectively, with 14 bases between them. The CDR3 sequence is CSVRETAYQETQYF. The CDR3 DNA reads TGCAGCGTGAGGGAGACAGCGTACCAAGAGACCCAGTACTTC.

The gene calls are TRBV7-9 and TRBJ2-7; D remains unclear. V was shortened by 7 bases and J by 2 bases, with 9 bases between the two germline ends. Germline V CDR1 and CDR2: SEHNR, FQNEAQ (reference sequence). The CDR3 loop spans 12 amino acids. CDR3 amino acids: CASTGDPYEQYF. As DNA, the CDR3 is TGTGCCAGCACCGGCGATCCCTACGAGCAGTACTTC. The entire variable domain, with the rest obtained from reference TRBV7-9 and TRBJ2-7, is as follows: DTGVSQNPRHKITKRGQNVTFRCDPISEHNRLYWYRQTLGQGPEFLTYFQNEAQLEKSRLLSDRFSAERPKGSFSTLEIQRTEQGDSAMYLCASTGDPYEQYFGPGTRLTVT.

The J gene is TRBJ1-3, the V gene TRBV2, with D maybe TRBD1 (5 bases). The CDR3 length is 13 residues. Trimming left V 7 bases short and J 8 bases short, with 15 bases between. Germline V gives CDR1 SNHLY, CDR2 FYNNEI. CDR3 DNA sequence: TGTGCCAGCACTGGGACCGGGAGGGACACCATATATTTT. Its protein product is CASTGTGRDTIYF.

This clone came up a few times. The chain uses TRBV29-1 and TRBJ2-6, with D unclear. The germline CDR1 and CDR2 sequences are SQVTM and ANQGSEA. Trimming took 4 bases from V and 0 from J, leaving 13 bases between them. The CDR3 consists of 16 residues. The CDR3 nucleotides read TGCAGCGTTGGTGAGGAGATTCTCTCTGGGGCCAACGTCCTGACTTTC. Translating gives CSVGEEILSGANVLTF.

This clone came up a few times. The chain is built from TRBV7-8 and TRBJ1-1; D remains unclear. The ends were cut back, 7 bases at V and 2 bases at J, with 11 bases in the middle. CDR1 is SGHVS, CDR2 FQNEAQ, per germline. The CDR3 extends over 13 amino acids. The CDR3 region has the DNA TGTGCCAGCACAACAGATCTTAACACTGAAGCTTTCTTT. Encoded protein: CASTTDLNTEAFF.

This chain links TRBV4-1 with TRBJ1-1, with 8 bases fitting TRBD1. The CDR3 is 18 amino acids. Germline CDR1 reads MGHRA; CDR2 reads YSYEKL. V dropped 1 base and J dropped 0; count of bases not matched to a gene: 10. The DNA of the CDR3 is TGCGCCAGCAGCCAAGCCACCGGGACAGGACACCTGAACACTGAAGCTTTCTTT. Encoded protein: CASSQATGTGHLNTEAFF.

The chain carries TRBV6-5 and TRBJ2-1; TRBD2 aligns across 9 bases. V was clipped by 6 bases and J by 4 bases; unmatched bases: 7. Per the germline V gene, CDR1 is MNHEY and CDR2 is SVGAGI. The CDR3 has 15 amino acids. The CDR3 is CASSPLAGVYNEQFF. The CDR3 DNA sequence: TGTGCCAGCAGCCCACTAGCGGGCGTATACAATGAGCAGTTCTTC.

The V gene is TRBV5-1, the J gene TRBJ1-2, with D unclear. CDR3 size: 15 residues. The germline V and J ends were trimmed by 0 bases and 8 bases, with 17 bases remaining between them. Germline CDR1 and CDR2: SGHRS and YFSETQ. CDR3 region: CASSLVIGRTSGYTF. The CDR3 region has the DNA TGCGCCAGCAGCTTGGTTATAGGGAGGACCTCAGGCTACACCTTC.

The V and J genes are TRBV6-4 and TRBJ2-3; TRBD2 aligns across 9 bases. The length of the CDR3 is 14 residues. Germline trimming cut 5 bases from V and 2 bases from J; bases unmatched to any gene: 2. CDR1 is MRHNA, CDR2 SNTAGT, per germline. CDR3 in DNA: TGTGCCAGCAGTTTAGCGGGGGACACAGATACGCAGTATTTT. It is translated as CASSLAGDTDTQYF.